Presented here are 31 T cell receptor beta chains from one specimen sequenced in a study of OX40 agonist ivuxolimab in advanced cancers. Produced via immunoSEQ multiplex PCR; TCRdb's table is partial and in-frame only. Among fewer than 70,000 clones, 85% to 90% were seen once, and the ten largest hold approximately 6.1%. The sequenced sample was CD4+ or CD8+ T cells sorted from blood, obtained in a trial of the OX40 agonist ivuxolimab. These TCRs come from an adult with an advanced solid tumor such as melanoma, head and neck, liver or kidney cancer.

The gene calls are TRBV18 and TRBJ2-1; 8 bases match TRBD2. CDR3 size: 18 residues. Trimming removed 4 bases from V and 6 bases from J; junction bases left unmatched: 17. CDR1 is KGHSH, CDR2 LQKENI, per germline. CDR3 region: CASSQNAGAGARVNEQFF. The CDR3 nucleotides read TGTGCCAGCTCACAAAACGCGGGAGCGGGAGCTCGGGTCAATGAGCAGTTCTTC.

The rearrangement joins TRBV28 to TRBJ2-7; 9 bases fit TRBD1. The CDR3 spans 15 residues. V was pared by 4 bases and J by 4 bases, with 8 bases of the junction left unmatched. Germline lookup yields CDR1 MDHEN and CDR2 SYDVKM. CDR3 DNA sequence: TGTGCCAGCAGTTCCCCGCGGGACAGGGTGTACGAGCAGTACTTC. This gives the protein CASSSPRDRVYEQYF.

This clone was picked up one time. The genes are TRBV5-1 and TRBJ1-1; TRBD1 matches at 9 bases. V gave up 4 bases and J gave up 5 bases; unmatched junction bases: 6. The germline V gene encodes CDR1 SGHRS and CDR2 YFSETQ. The CDR3 has 14 amino acids. The CDR3 protein is CASSPGTGRTEAFF. CDR3 nucleotides: TGCGCCAGCAGCCCCGGGACAGGGAGGACTGAAGCTTTCTTT.

V usage is TRBV27 and J usage is TRBJ1-1; possibly TRBD1 for D (5 bases). The germline CDR1 and CDR2 sequences are MNHEY and SMNVEV (reference sequence). Deletions cut 3 bases from V and 4 bases from J, with 9 bases between. The CDR3 totals 13 residues. The CDR3, as DNA: TGTGCCAGCAGTTTGAGGGACGGCACTGAAGCTTTCTTT. It translates to CASSLRDGTEAFF.

The chain employs TRBV29-1 and TRBJ2-5; TRBD1 agrees at 7 bases. The J segment lost 5 bases and the V segment lost 6 bases, leaving 6 bases of the junction unmatched. The CDR3 has 12 residues. Germline V gene sequence: CDR1 SQVTM, CDR2 ANQGSEA. Here the CDR3 reads CSVGTAGETQYF. DNA for the CDR3: TGCAGCGTAGGGACAGCAGGGGAGACCCAGTACTTC.

The genes are TRBV19 and TRBJ2-1; TRBD2 matches 10 bases. The CDR3 spans 17 residues. The ends lost 6 bases at V and 0 bases at J; junction bases unmatched: 8. Germline CDR1 LNHDA, CDR2 SQIVND (reference sequence). In nucleotides, the CDR3 is TGTGCCAGTAGCCCCTCTAGCGGGAGTTTCTCCTACAATGAGCAGTTCTTC. Translated, it gives CASSPSSGSFSYNEQFF.

This clone has only a few counts. The chain carries TRBV5-4 and TRBJ2-3, with D unresolved. V lost 0 bases, J lost 7 bases, and 12 bases lay in between. The CDR3 is 14 residues long. Per the germline V gene, CDR1 is SGHNT and CDR2 is YYREEE (reference sequence). CDR3 protein: CASSLGGFGNTQYF. For the CDR3, the DNA is TGTGCCAGCAGCTTGGGTGGATTTGGAAATACGCAGTATTTT.

The chain carries TRBV10-2 and TRBJ2-7; a possible D gene is TRBD1 (7 bases). The germline V gene has CDR1 WSHSY and CDR2 SAAADI. Trimming took 8 bases from V and 0 from J, leaving 11 bases between them. The CDR3 spans 13 residues. CDR3 sequence (DNA): TGCGCCAGCGGCGGGACAGCCTCCTACGAGCAGTACTTC. It is translated as CASGGTASYEQYF.

The rearrangement uses TRBV19 and TRBJ1-2; 7 bases align to TRBD1. CDR1 is LNHDA, CDR2 SQIVND, per germline (reference sequence). V shed 5 bases, J shed 6 bases, and the junction held 6 bases outside the gene matches. The CDR3 runs to 13 residues. Here the CDR3 DNA reads TGTGCCAGTAGTGATGACAGGGACAATGGCTACACCTTC. Amino acid sequence: CASSDDRDNGYTF.

This chain connects TRBV12-5 to TRBJ2-7, with D possibly being TRBD1 (5 bases). CDR3 size: 18 residues. Germline V gene lookup returns CDR1 LGHNT and CDR2 FRNRAP. Trimming cost V 2 bases and J 5 bases, with 25 bases left between them. The CDR3 sequence is CASGLSGIGAVFRDEQYF. Written as DNA, the CDR3 is TGTGCTAGTGGTTTGAGTGGAATTGGGGCGGTCTTTCGGGACGAGCAGTACTTC.

There are a few counts of this clone. The rearrangement links TRBV25-1 to TRBJ1-2; 7 nucleotides agree with TRBD1. CDR1 and CDR2 from the germline V gene are MGHDK and SYGVNS. The CDR3 spans 14 residues. The V and J ends lost 7 bases and 0 bases, in that order; junction bases with no gene match: 5. CDR3 coding DNA: TGTGCCAGCAACTTTGGGACAGCTAACTATGGCTACACCTTC. Amino acids: CASNFGTANYGYTF.

V is TRBV4-2 and J is TRBJ1-1; D call uncertain. The CDR3 totals 12 residues. The germline V gene encodes CDR1 LGHNA and CDR2 YNFKEQ. V dropped 0 bases and J dropped 7 bases, with 6 bases sitting between them. CDR3 sequence (DNA): TGTGCCAGCAGCCAAGACAGGCTTGAAGCTTTCTTT. It codes for CASSQDRLEAFF.

This clone has a handful of counts. This sequence joins TRBV7-9 and TRBJ2-7; 11 bases match TRBD1. CDR1 and CDR2 (germline): SEHNR, FQNEAQ (reference sequence). The V gene end was trimmed by 5 bases and the J gene end by 6 bases; junction bases not matched to a gene: 9. This CDR3 comprises 15 residues. The CDR3 sequence: CASSPGQGGRIEQYF. CDR3 DNA sequence: TGTGCCAGCAGCCCGGGACAGGGGGGTCGGATCGAGCAGTACTTC. The full variable domain, with the rest looked up from reference TRBV7-9 and TRBJ2-7, is DTGVSQNPRHKITKRGQNVTFRCDPISEHNRLYWYRQTLGQGPEFLTYFQNEAQLEKSRLLSDRFSAERPKGSFSTLEIQRTEQGDSAMYLCASSPGQGGRIEQYFGPGTRLTVT.

The CDR3 DNA is TGTGCCAGCAGCTTAGGGGCAGTGACTGAAGCTTTCTTT. Its translation: CASSLGAVTEAFF. The rearrangement uses TRBV13 and TRBJ1-1; D unclear. V was clipped by 0 bases and J by 5 bases, with 7 bases between them. CDR1 and CDR2 from the germline V gene are PRHDT and FYEKMQ (reference sequence). The CDR3 sequence is 13 residues long.

The gene calls are TRBV5-1 and TRBJ2-1, with 10 bases identical to TRBD1. Germline V CDR1 and CDR2: SGHRS, YFSETQ. The CDR3 length is 15 residues. Losses at the gene ends were 1 base for V and 6 bases for J; bases not matched to a gene: 4. CDR3 sequence reads: CASSLSGQGLNEQFF. The CDR3 nucleotides read TGCGCCAGCAGCTTGTCGGGACAGGGGCTCAATGAGCAGTTCTTC. The full variable domain, with the rest looked up from reference TRBV5-1 and TRBJ2-1, is KAGVTQTPRYLIKTRGQQVTLSCSPISGHRSVSWYQQTPGQGLQFLFEYFSETQRNKGNFPGRFSGRQFSNSRSEMNVSTLELGDSALYLCASSLSGQGLNEQFFGPGTRLTVL.

The V gene is TRBV10-3, the J gene TRBJ2-3; D is possibly TRBD1 or TRBD2 (7 bases each). Looked up from germline, CDR1 is ENHRY and CDR2 is SYGVKD. The CDR3 runs to 15 residues. Deletions cut 6 bases from V and 0 bases from J, with 13 bases between. CDR3: CAISSGGASTDTQYF. The CDR3 bases are TGTGCCATCAGCTCAGGGGGGGCTAGCACAGATACGCAGTATTTT.

The rearrangement uses TRBV6-5 and TRBJ1-1, with 8 nucleotides matching TRBD1. With 1 base clipped from V and 5 bases from J, the junction kept 6 bases outside the gene matches. From germline, CDR1 is MNHEY and CDR2 SVGAGI. This CDR3 spans 15 amino acids. The CDR3 protein is CASSYWTGQETEAFF. CDR3 nucleotide sequence: TGTGCCAGCAGTTACTGGACAGGGCAGGAGACTGAAGCTTTCTTT.

This rearrangement joins TRBV5-4 to TRBJ1-2; 12 bases are shared with TRBD1. The CDR3 has 19 residues. The germline gives CDR1 SGHNT, CDR2 YYREEE (reference sequence). J lost 1 base, V lost 2 bases, and 12 bases had no gene match. This chain's CDR3 is CASSFNMGTGGAVNYGYTF. The CDR3 DNA sequence: TGTGCCAGCAGCTTCAATATGGGGACAGGGGGCGCGGTTAACTATGGCTACACCTTC. The whole variable domain, remainder taken from reference TRBV5-4 and TRBJ1-2, is ETGVTQSPTHLIKTRGQQVTLRCSSQSGHNTVSWYQQALGQGPQFIFQYYREEENGRGNFPPRFSGLQFPNYSSELNVNALELDDSALYLCASSFNMGTGGAVNYGYTFGSGTRLTVV.

This clone was observed a handful of times. The genes are TRBV19 and TRBJ1-3, with D perhaps TRBD1 (6 bases). The germline gives CDR1 LNHDA, CDR2 SQIVND (reference sequence). CDR3 length equals 16 residues. V lost 3 bases to trimming and J lost 0 bases, with 12 bases between them. The DNA for the CDR3 is TGTGCCAGTAGTATTCTTGGGACAACCTCTGGAAACACCATATATTTT. It encodes CASSILGTTSGNTIYF.

This CDR3 reads CASMGRPGYEQYF. The CDR3 DNA reads TGTGCCAGCATGGGCAGGCCGGGCTACGAGCAGTACTTC. V usage is TRBV5-6 and J usage is TRBJ2-7; unclear D gene. Germline lookup yields CDR1 SGHDT and CDR2 YYEEEE. V was clipped by 6 bases and J by 3 bases, with 13 bases between them. The CDR3 consists of 13 residues.

CDR3 in DNA: TGCGCCAGCAGTAGAGGGACCGCAGCTAACTATGGCTACACCTTC. Translation gives CASSRGTAANYGYTF. This chain connects TRBV5-1 to TRBJ1-2, with a weak D call TRBD1 (5 bases). CDR3 length equals 15 residues. CDR1 is SGHRS and CDR2 is YFSETQ in the germline V gene. Deletions cut 5 bases from V and 0 bases from J, with 14 bases between.

This chain uses TRBV29-1 with TRBJ1-2; D uncertain. CDR3 length: 13 residues. Germline assignment: CDR1 SQVTM and CDR2 ANQGSEA. Between the trimmed V and J ends, which lost 0 bases and 2 bases, there was a span of 7 bases. CDR3 loop: CSVEDPSNYGYTF. The CDR3 region has the DNA TGCAGCGTTGAAGACCCCAGCAACTATGGCTACACCTTC.

Only one count was recorded for this clone. V usage is TRBV27 and J usage is TRBJ1-2; D might be TRBD1 (5 bases). Trimming shortened V by 0 bases and J by 5 bases, and 16 bases separated the two germline ends. Germline values: CDR1 MNHEY, CDR2 SMNVEV (reference sequence). The CDR3 length is 16 residues. For the CDR3, the DNA is TGTGCCAGCAGTTTATCTATCGTGGGGGGACGATATGGCTACACCTTC. Its protein product is CASSLSIVGGRYGYTF.

The V gene is TRBV29-1, the J gene TRBJ1-1; D ambiguous. Germline values: CDR1 SQVTM, CDR2 ANQGSEA. V was trimmed by 4 bases and J by 0 bases, leaving 9 bases between them. The CDR3 runs to 13 residues. CDR3 in amino acids: CSVGISMNTEAFF. The CDR3 DNA follows: TGCAGCGTTGGGATTTCTATGAACACTGAAGCTTTCTTT.

This rearrangement joins TRBV7-2 to TRBJ1-2; D gene unclear. Germline CDR1 and CDR2: SGHTA and FQGNSA. V shed 3 bases and J shed 1 base, with 9 bases lying between them. This CDR3 spans 14 amino acids. DNA of the CDR3: TGTGCCAGCAGCTTCCCCTACAATAACTATGGCTACACCTTC. Translation: CASSFPYNNYGYTF.

This clone has only one observation. This chain connects TRBV4-3 to TRBJ1-6; possibly TRBD1 for D (5 bases). This CDR3 is built from 15 residues. Trimming took off 3 bases at V and 8 bases at J, with 14 bases between the two ends. From germline, CDR1 is LGHNA and CDR2 YSLEER. CDR3 residues: CASSQRTGSDSPLHF. For the CDR3, the DNA is TGCGCCAGCAGCCAGAGAACAGGATCGGATTCACCCCTCCACTTT.

This clone has only a few counts. This chain links TRBV15 with TRBJ1-1, with D perhaps TRBD1 (6 bases). V lost 2 bases, J lost 8 bases, and 9 bases lay in between. Germline V gives CDR1 LNHNV, CDR2 YYDKDF (reference sequence). This CDR3 has 12 residues. CDR3 coding DNA: TGTGCCACCAGCAGACGGGGGCTGGAAGCTTTCTTT. This encodes CATSRRGLEAFF.

The chain couples TRBV10-3 to TRBJ1-6; no definite D call. The germline gives CDR1 ENHRY, CDR2 SYGVKD. This CDR3 region has 14 residues. V was pared by 3 bases and J by 10 bases, with 13 bases between. CDR3 bases: TGTGCCATCAGTGAAAGGGCCATAGAATCACCCCTCCACTTT. It encodes CAISERAIESPLHF.

This chain joins TRBV27 and TRBJ2-1; no reliable D call. Deletions cut 11 bases from V and 4 bases from J, with 12 bases between. Germline V gene sequence: CDR1 MNHEY, CDR2 SMNVEV (reference sequence). The CDR3 runs to 12 residues. CDR3 sequence: CAARASYNEQFF. The CDR3, as DNA: TGTGCCGCCCGGGCCAGTTACAATGAGCAGTTCTTC.

The J gene is TRBJ2-5, the V gene TRBV6-5; possibly TRBD1 or TRBD2 for D (5 bases each). There are 13 residues in the CDR3. Germline V lookup: CDR1 MNHEY, CDR2 SVGAGI. The V end was cut by 5 bases, the J end by 7 bases, with 14 bases between. The CDR3 is CASSPGTLGTQYF. For the CDR3, the DNA is TGTGCCAGCAGTCCCGGGACCCTTGGGACCCAGTACTTC.

This chain joins TRBV10-3 and TRBJ2-7; the D call may be TRBD1 or TRBD2 (5 bases each). CDR1 and CDR2 (germline): ENHRY, SYGVKD. The CDR3 contains 15 residues. Between the trimmed V and J ends, which lost 4 bases and 3 bases, there was a span of 16 bases. The CDR3 spells CAISGPGLTDYEQYF. Written as DNA, the CDR3 is TGTGCCATCAGTGGGCCCGGACTGACAGACTACGAGCAGTACTTC.